One and the same sample provided the 25 T cell receptor beta chains below, sequenced in a study of type 1 regulatory T cells. In TCRdb, the reads were re-called with MiXCR into one record per CDR3 protein. The table lists more than 12,000 distinct CDR3 sequences, around 13% of them singletons, with 15% to 17% in the top ten. Their specific antigens are unknown. The sequencing input was cultured T cells, either the whole culture or a sorted T cell fraction (not recorded which). The receptors stem from a human donor in good health.

This clonotype was counted at least ten times. DNA for the CDR3: TGTGCCAGCTCACCGAGGGTGACGGGGACAGATACGCAGTATTTT. Amino acids: CASSPRVTGTDTQYF. The chain has TRBV18 and TRBJ2-3, with D possibly being TRBD2 (5 bases). This CDR3 spans 15 amino acids. Germline CDR1 KGHSH, CDR2 LQKENI. Trimming removed 3 bases from V and 3 bases from J, with 13 bases in between. The full variable domain, its missing parts supplied by reference TRBV18 and TRBJ2-3, is NAGVMQNPRHLVRRRGQEARLRCSPMKGHSHVYWYRQLPEEGLKFMVYLQKENIIDESGMPKERFSAEFPKEGPSILRIQQVVRGDSAAYFCASSPRVTGTDTQYFGPGTRLTVL.

The V gene is TRBV5-5, the J gene TRBJ2-3; D is uncertain. The V gene lost 0 bases and the J gene lost 2 bases, with 13 bases spanning the gap. Germline-derived CDR1 and CDR2 are SGHKS and YYEKEE (reference sequence). This CDR3 contains 16 residues. The CDR3 here is CASSLGSSRATDTQYF. The CDR3 nucleotides read TGTGCCAGCAGCTTGGGTTCCTCCCGAGCCACAGATACGCAGTATTTT.

The chain has TRBV20-1 and TRBJ2-5; weak D call: TRBD2 (5 bases). Trimming cost V 6 bases and J 5 bases, with 16 bases left between them. This CDR3 has 13 amino acids. The germline CDR1 and CDR2 sequences are DFQATT and SNEGSKA (reference sequence). This CDR3 is CSAGSALGETQYF. The CDR3 DNA reads TGCAGTGCGGGGAGCGCGTTGGGGGAGACCCAGTACTTC.

This clonotype has ten or more counts. The chain is built from TRBV20-1 and TRBJ2-3; either TRBD1 or TRBD2 may supply D (5 bases each). The germline CDR1 and CDR2 sequences are DFQATT and SNEGSKA (reference sequence). Trimming removed 1 base from V and 3 bases from J, with 11 bases in between. The CDR3 runs 14 residues. The CDR3 region has the DNA TGCAGTGCTAGAGGGGACGGACCGACAGATACGCAGTATTTT. This codes for CSARGDGPTDTQYF.

For this clonotype: A much larger clone lies a single base off, so this may be a read error. J is TRBJ2-3 and V is TRBV12-3 or TRBV12-4, with 7 bases that match TRBD1. This CDR3 comprises 16 residues. With 6 bases clipped from V and 2 bases from J, the junction kept 11 bases outside the gene matches. This CDR3 is CASSQTGARHTDTQYF. The CDR3 coding sequence is TGTGCCAGCAGCCAAACAGGGGCTAGGCACACAGATACGCAGTATTTT.

This clonotype was found many times. The chain employs TRBV7-2 and TRBJ1-4, with 8 positions matching TRBD1. V was clipped by 6 bases and J by 3 bases; unmatched bases: 3. CDR3 size: 14 residues. Germline V gene lookup returns CDR1 SGHTA and CDR2 FQGNSA. CDR3 coding DNA: TGTGCCAGCAGACTGACAGGGGCTAATGAAAAACTGTTTTTT. It specifies CASRLTGANEKLFF.

This clonotype was seen more than once but under ten times. The chain uses TRBV12-3 or TRBV12-4 and TRBJ2-7; maybe TRBD2 (7 bases). The CDR3 loop spans 15 amino acids. V was shortened by 5 bases and J by 3 bases, with 17 bases between the two germline ends. CDR3 in amino acids: CASSQGGDPHYEQYF. CDR3 nucleotide sequence: TGTGCCAGCAGTCAAGGGGGGGACCCGCACTACGAGCAGTACTTC.

This clonotype was observed at least ten times. V usage is TRBV7-3 and J usage is TRBJ2-2; no clear D. V shed 5 bases and J shed 5 bases, with 9 bases lying between them. CDR3 length: 13 residues. Germline values: CDR1 SGHTA, CDR2 FQGTGA. This CDR3 is CASSQGVTGELFF. The CDR3 DNA is TGTGCCAGCAGCCAAGGAGTAACCGGGGAGCTGTTTTTT. Full variable domain (outside the CDR3, taken from reference TRBV7-3 and TRBJ2-2): GAGVSQTPSNKVTEKGKYVELRCDPISGHTALYWYRQSLGQGPEFLIYFQGTGAADDSGLPNDRFFAVRPEGSVSTLKIQRTERGDSAVYLCASSQGVTGELFFGEGSRLTVL.

The rearrangement uses TRBV7-3 and TRBJ2-6, with D perhaps TRBD1 (6 bases). The CDR3 loop spans 15 amino acids. V was clipped by 0 bases and J by 6 bases, with 9 bases between them. The germline V gene encodes CDR1 SGHTA and CDR2 FQGTGA. The CDR3 coding sequence is TGTGCCAGCAGCTTAACAAGGACAGTGGCCAACGTCCTGACTTTC. It specifies CASSLTRTVANVLTF.

The chain employs TRBV6-1 and TRBJ2-7; 7 positions agree with TRBD2. V dropped 5 bases and J dropped 2; count of bases not matched to a gene: 6. The CDR3 loop spans 14 amino acids. CDR1 and CDR2 from the germline V gene are MNHNS and SASEGT. The DNA of the CDR3 is TGTGCCAGCAGTAGAAGCGGGGATACCTACGAGCAGTACTTC. It is translated as CASSRSGDTYEQYF.

Comment on this clonotype: A far larger clone is off by one base, so a read error is likely. The rearrangement links TRBV12-3 or TRBV12-4 to TRBJ2-1; tentative D call: TRBD2 (6 bases). This CDR3 comprises 13 residues. V lost 4 bases, J lost 10 bases, and 14 bases lay in between. The DNA for the CDR3 is TGTGCCAGCAGTTGGGGACTTGCCTACGAGCAGTTCTTC. Translated: CASSWGLAYEQFF.

To note about this clonotype: It may be a read error: a sequence one base away is much more abundant. This chain links TRBV6-5 with TRBJ2-7; perhaps TRBD2 as D (5 bases). The germline gives CDR1 MNHEY, CDR2 SVGAGI. The CDR3 has 12 residues. V lost 11 bases and J 3 bases, leaving 14 bases between the germline ends. This chain's CDR3 is CAALAGGYEQYF. Written as DNA, the CDR3 is TGTGCCGCCTTGGCAGGAGGCTACGAGCAGTACTTC.

This clonotype was observed at least ten times. The chain is built from TRBV28 and TRBJ2-1, with D possibly matching TRBD1 (5 bases). Trimming removed 4 bases at V and 11 bases at J, with 15 bases between. This CDR3 is built from 13 residues. Germline CDR1 and CDR2: MDHEN and SYDVKM. The CDR3 nucleotides are TGTGCCAGCAGTTCCCCAGGGTCAAAGAAGCAGTTCTTC. This translates into CASSSPGSKKQFF.

This clonotype was recorded many times. The chain has TRBV20-1 and TRBJ2-1, with D unresolved. V was pared by 5 bases and J by 3 bases, with 11 bases between. Germline assignment: CDR1 DFQATT and CDR2 SNEGSKA (reference sequence). This CDR3 has 13 amino acids. This CDR3 is CSAAPPYYNEQFF. For the CDR3, the DNA is TGCAGTGCTGCCCCCCCCTACTACAATGAGCAGTTCTTC.

This clonotype is labeled as medium-sized. The chain couples TRBV12-3 or TRBV12-4 to TRBJ1-4, with 7 bases lining up with TRBD1. After removal of 7 bases from V and 3 bases from J, the junction contained 5 bases not matched to a gene. The CDR3 is 14 residues long. CDR3 sequence: CASTTGAANEKLFF. The DNA of the CDR3 is TGTGCCAGCACCACAGGGGCAGCTAATGAAAAACTGTTTTTT.

This clonotype was observed at least ten times. The chain uses TRBV19 and TRBJ1-4, with 7 bases identical to TRBD1. Looked up from germline, CDR1 is LNHDA and CDR2 is SQIVND (reference sequence). The V segment lost 10 bases and the J segment 8 bases; nucleotides outside the gene matches: 10. The CDR3 length is 13 residues. In nucleotides, the CDR3 is TGTGCCACCGCCCAGGGGGTCCACGAAAAACTGTTTTTT. It codes for CATAQGVHEKLFF.

There are many counts of this clonotype. V and J are TRBV3-1 and TRBJ2-7; TRBD2 is a possible D gene (5 bases). CDR3 size: 15 residues. Trimming pared 1 base from V and 7 bases from J, leaving 17 bases between. Germline CDR1 and CDR2: LGHDT and YNNKEL (reference sequence). The CDR3 reads CASSQGRRTGSEQYF. The DNA of the CDR3 is TGTGCCAGCAGCCAAGGAAGAAGGACTGGCTCTGAGCAGTACTTC.

This clonotype appeared many times. The chain is built from TRBV27 and TRBJ2-7; maybe TRBD1 (6 bases). The V end lost 5 bases, the J end lost 4 bases, and 18 bases lay between the germline ends. Germline-derived CDR1 and CDR2 are MNHEY and SMNVEV (reference sequence). The CDR3 runs 15 residues. CDR3 DNA: TGTGCCAGCAGTCCGCCCACAGGGTTGGTGTACGAGCAGTACTTC. Translated: CASSPPTGLVYEQYF.

This clonotype was recorded many times. The CDR3 DNA is TGTGCCATCAGTGAAGGGTACCTTCAGTACTTC. It codes for CAISEGYLQYF. The chain joins TRBV10-3 to TRBJ2-4; unclear D gene. Germline lookup yields CDR1 ENHRY and CDR2 SYGVKD. The CDR3 runs 11 residues. Deletions cut 3 bases from V and 11 bases from J, with 8 bases between.

A remark on this clonotype: One base away lies a much larger clone, so this may be a sequencing read error. The chain has TRBV6-2 or TRBV6-3 and TRBJ2-2, with 9 bases identical to TRBD2. The germline V gene has CDR1 MNHEY and CDR2 SVGEGT. The CDR3 contains 13 residues. The CDR3 protein is CVSRTSDTGELFF. The CDR3, as DNA: TGTGTCAGCCGGACTAGCGACACCGGGGAGCTGTTTTTT.

Many counts were recorded for this clonotype. The V and J genes are TRBV9 and TRBJ1-3; D uncertain. The CDR3 is 13 amino acids. V gave up 0 bases and J gave up 4 bases, with 5 bases separating them. Germline assignment: CDR1 SGDLS and CDR2 YYNGEE. The CDR3 nucleotides read TGTGCCAGCAGCGTAGTTCCGGGAAACACCATATATTTT. It encodes CASSVVPGNTIYF.

This clonotype was counted a few times. The chain joins TRBV11-2 to TRBJ2-1; no firm D call. Germline CDR1 SGHAT, CDR2 FQNNGV. The V end was cut by 3 bases, the J end by 3 bases, with 9 bases between. CDR3 size: 14 residues. The CDR3 nucleotides are TGTGCCAGCAGCTTTGGCCTCTACTACAATGAGCAGTTCTTC. Translation gives CASSFGLYYNEQFF.

V and J are TRBV18 and TRBJ1-4; D might be TRBD1 (5 bases). The CDR3 loop spans 16 amino acids. Germline loops: CDR1 KGHSH, CDR2 LQKENI. V was clipped by 1 base and J by 8 bases, with 17 bases between them. This CDR3 is CASSPLYGGRGEKLFF. The CDR3 DNA reads as TGTGCCAGCTCACCACTCTATGGCGGCCGGGGCGAAAAACTGTTTTTT.

This clonotype was observed at least ten times. V and J are TRBV5-1 and TRBJ2-5; the D gene could be TRBD1 or TRBD2 (6 bases each). Trimming pared 6 bases from V and 5 bases from J, leaving 20 bases between. The CDR3 contains 15 residues. CDR1 is SGHRS and CDR2 is YFSETQ in the germline V gene. As DNA, the CDR3 is TGCGCCAGCAAGAGCTCGGGGGCAGTCCGGGAGACCCAGTACTTC. It encodes CASKSSGAVRETQYF.

The sample holds many counts of this clonotype. Sequence at one end of the junction differs from germline and may be a read error. The chain recombines TRBV7-7 with TRBJ2-3, with no clear D. Germline CDR1 and CDR2: SSHAT and FNYEAQ (reference sequence). The CDR3 spans 13 residues. CDR3 coding DNA: TGTGCTAGCAGCTTAGGTTACCTGGATACGCAGTATTTT. Amino acid sequence: CASSLGYLDTQYF.